This T cell receptor (beta chain) derives from a study of blood T cell repertoires in COVID-19. The CDR3 loop spans 16 amino acids. The germline V gene has CDR1 SGHRS and CDR2 YFSETQ. This clone was detected only once. At one end, the junction sequence differs from germline, possibly due to a read error. This CDR3 is also generated by other DNA sequences in the sample. Assay used: immunoSEQ multiplex PCR; TCRdb lists only in-frame clones, some missing. The data contain about 150,000 clones, about 82% of them singletons. Participants had their cohort set by participant-reported clinical history. This receptor was identified in a woman between 35 and 50 years old who had recovered from COVID-19. Sequenced material: PBMCs or T cells enriched from blood (not recorded which). The V gene is TRBV5-1, the J gene TRBJ2-7, with 10 bases aligning to TRBD2. Written as DNA, the CDR3 is TGCGCCAGCAGCTCCATCACTAGCGGGATGACCTACGAGCAATACTTC. This translates into CASSSITSGMTYEQYF.